The 25 T cell receptor beta chains below were found in one sample sequenced in a study of metastatic and nonmetastatic thyroid tumors (dated by TCRdb to 2018 to 2020). Library construction relied on PCR. The reads were generated on an Illumina HiSeq 4000. TCRdb trimmed public reads at Q25 via fastp, called clones via MiXCR and kept in-frame beta chains. This sample lists 35,000 to 50,000 clones; about 12% were detected once. The ten largest account for approximately 9.1% of the sample. Before undergoing thyroid surgery, none of the patients had been given any kind of treatment. The material sequenced was blood. The receptor set was obtained from a male donor with papillary thyroid cancer or a benign thyroid nodule (not recorded which). Some clones in this sample may be carry-over from other donors' samples.

A word on this clone: This could be a read error, since a much larger clone is one nucleotide away. The rearrangement links TRBV7-3 to TRBJ2-3; TRBD2 matches 13 bases. The V gene's germline CDR1 is SGHTA and CDR2 FQGTGA. The CDR3 length is 14 residues. CDR3 coding DNA: TGTGCCAGCAGCCCAGGGACTAGCGGGGATACTCAGTATTTT. Translating it yields CASSPGTSGDTQYF.

This clone was recorded many times. The genes are TRBV7-9 and TRBJ2-1; TRBD2 might be the D (5 bases). CDR3 length equals 13 residues. V lost 1 base to trimming and J lost 11 bases, with 12 bases between them. The germline V gene encodes CDR1 SEHNR and CDR2 FQNEAQ (reference sequence). Here the CDR3 reads CASSLVGGWQQFF. For the CDR3, the DNA is TGTGCCAGCAGCTTAGTGGGCGGGTGGCAGCAGTTCTTC.

This clone was counted many times. Other DNA sequences of this sample code for an identical CDR3. This chain links TRBV7-9 with TRBJ1-6; D is undetermined. V was trimmed by 2 bases and J by 7 bases, leaving 6 bases between them. CDR3 length: 13 residues. CDR1 and CDR2 from the germline V gene are SEHNR and FQNEAQ (reference sequence). The CDR3 is CASSLLQNSPLHF. The CDR3 bases are TGTGCCAGCAGCTTACTGCAGAATTCACCCCTCCACTTT.

At least ten counts were recorded for this clone. The genes are TRBV20-1 and TRBJ2-7, with a weak D call TRBD1 (6 bases). The V end was cut by 4 bases, the J end by 5 bases, with 18 bases between. The CDR3 loop spans 14 amino acids. The germline V gene encodes CDR1 DFQATT and CDR2 SNEGSKA (reference sequence). In DNA, the CDR3 is TGCAGTGCTACAGTCAGGGGCCTCAATAACGAGCAGTACTTC. Encoded protein: CSATVRGLNNEQYF.

This clone has ten or more counts. This chain connects TRBV7-9 to TRBJ1-6; D is unclear. V was clipped by 2 bases and J by 8 bases, with 13 bases between them. The CDR3 loop spans 15 amino acids. Germline CDR1 is SEHNR and CDR2 is FQNEAQ (reference sequence). The CDR3 coding sequence is TGTGCCAGCAGCTTACTCTCTAGGGTAGATTCACCCCTCCACTTT. Protein sequence: CASSLLSRVDSPLHF.

This clone came up many times. V is TRBV28 and J is TRBJ1-2, with 10 positions matching TRBD1. Germline assignment: CDR1 MDHEN and CDR2 SYDVKM. This CDR3 has 18 residues. V shed 5 bases and J 2 bases; nucleotides not matched to a gene: 14. The CDR3 region is CASSRLTTGGSTNYGYTF. The CDR3, as DNA: TGTGCCAGCAGTAGACTCACGACAGGGGGCTCAACGAACTATGGCTACACCTTC.

This clone was detected many times. In DNA form, the CDR3 reads TGTGCCAGCACCCCTGGCAGCGGGCCCTCCTACAATGAGCAGTTCTTC. As protein: CASTPGSGPSYNEQFF. This rearrangement joins TRBV6-2 or TRBV6-3 to TRBJ2-1, with D perhaps TRBD2 (6 bases). This CDR3 has 16 residues. Trimming removed 7 bases at V and 0 bases at J, with 16 bases between. The germline V gene encodes CDR1 MNHEY and CDR2 SVGEGT.

This clone was observed at least ten times. This chain uses TRBV19 with TRBJ1-2; D gene unclear. The CDR3 has 12 amino acids. V lost 5 bases and J lost 7, with 11 bases in between. CDR1 is LNHDA, CDR2 SQIVND, per germline (reference sequence). CDR3 in amino acids: CASSSGSGGYTF. CDR3 DNA sequence: TGTGCCAGTAGTTCGGGCAGTGGTGGCTACACCTTC. The variable domain in full, with the rest retrieved from reference TRBV19 and TRBJ1-2, is DGGITQSPKYLFRKEGQNVTLSCEQNLNHDAMYWYRQDPGQGLRLIYYSQIVNDFQKGDIAEGYSVSREKKESFPLTVTSAQKNPTAFYLCASSSGSGGYTFGSGTRLTVV.

This clone showed up many times. The V and J genes are TRBV20-1 and TRBJ2-1, with unresolved D. The CDR3 loop spans 12 amino acids. Trimming pared 3 bases from V and 10 bases from J, leaving 13 bases between. Germline values: CDR1 DFQATT, CDR2 SNEGSKA (reference sequence). The CDR3 DNA reads as TGCAGTGCTAGTACGAACGGCCAAGAGCAGTTCTTC. It specifies CSASTNGQEQFF.

Concerning this clone itself: Possible read error: a much larger clone is one base away. The CDR3 is CASSLTGVNTEAFF. The CDR3 nucleotides read TGTGCCAGCAGCCTAACAGGGGTGAACACTGAAGCTTTCTTT. The chain carries TRBV13 and TRBJ1-1; 7 positions agree with TRBD1. The CDR3 consists of 14 residues. The germline gives CDR1 PRHDT, CDR2 FYEKMQ (reference sequence). V lost 5 bases to trimming and J lost 0 bases; unmatched junction nucleotides: 3.

Worth noting for this clone: A single base separates this from a much larger clone, so it may be a read error. The rearrangement uses TRBV6-1 and TRBJ2-5; D is ambiguous. V lost 6 bases and J lost 3, with 8 bases in between. Looked up from germline, CDR1 is MNHNS and CDR2 is SASEGT. The CDR3 is made up of 12 amino acids. The CDR3 bases are TGTGCCAGCAGGAGTCCGAAAGAGACCCAGTACTTC. It translates to CASRSPKETQYF.

At least ten counts were recorded for this clone. The V call is TRBV10-1, the J call TRBJ2-2, with no clear D. The CDR3 totals 14 residues. V lost 4 bases, J lost 2 bases, and 8 bases lay in between. Germline V CDR1 and CDR2: WNHNN, SYGVQD (reference sequence). The CDR3: CASSVYTNTGELFF. CDR3 coding DNA: TGCGCCAGCAGTGTCTACACAAACACCGGGGAGCTGTTTTTT.

This clone was observed at least ten times. V gene TRBV5-1 combines with J gene TRBJ1-1; 7 bases agree with TRBD1. V lost 4 bases and J lost 5; bases outside the gene matches: 11. The germline gives CDR1 SGHRS, CDR2 YFSETQ. This CDR3 spans 15 amino acids. The CDR3 region has the DNA TGCGCCAGCAGCAGACAGGGAATTGAGTATACTGAAGCTTTCTTT. It translates to CASSRQGIEYTEAFF.

This clone has a count of ten or more. The chain carries TRBV11-2 and TRBJ2-7; 7 bases are a match to TRBD1. Germline trimming cut 0 bases from V and 4 bases from J; bases unmatched to any gene: 9. The CDR3 consists of 16 residues. The V gene's germline CDR1 is SGHAT and CDR2 FQNNGV. As DNA, the CDR3 is TGTGCCAGCAGCTTAGAAGGACAGGCGTTGTGGTACGAGCAGTACTTC. Translated: CASSLEGQALWYEQYF.

A word on this clone: Here the CDR3 omits its conserved ending phenylalanine or tryptophan, so a read error is the likely source. The rearrangement links TRBV12-3 or TRBV12-4 to TRBJ2-7; TRBD2 aligns across 12 bases. V trimming: 4 bases; J trimming: 1 base; junction bases outside the gene matches: 11. The CDR3 extends over 18 amino acids. CDR3 in DNA: TGTGCCAGCAGTTACTATATCGGACTAGCGGGGAAATCCTACGAGCAGTACTAC. Protein sequence: CASSYYIGLAGKSYEQYY.

The chain recombines TRBV29-1 with TRBJ1-1; a possible D gene is TRBD1 (5 bases). V was trimmed by 7 bases and J by 0 bases, leaving 12 bases between them. CDR1 is SQVTM and CDR2 is ANQGSEA in the germline V gene. The CDR3 has 13 amino acids. DNA for the CDR3: TGCAGCGCTACCGACAGCATGAACACTGAAGCTTTCTTT. Its protein is CSATDSMNTEAFF.

Only a few counts were recorded for this clone. An end of the junction does not agree with germline; a read error may underlie this. This rearrangement joins TRBV28 to TRBJ2-7; no definite D call. The CDR3 totals 11 residues. CDR1 is MDHEN, CDR2 SYDVKM, per germline. The CDR3 loop is CWRRPSYDQYF. As DNA, the CDR3 is TGTTGGAGACGGCCCTCCTACGATCAGTACTTC.

This clone occurred many times. The CDR3 sequence is CASSSPPTGNGYTF. The DNA for the CDR3 is TGTGCCAGCAGCTCCCCCCCGACAGGGAATGGCTACACCTTC. The chain uses TRBV7-2 and TRBJ1-2, with TRBD1 matching over 7 bases. Germline V lookup: CDR1 SGHTA, CDR2 FQGNSA. Trimming took 4 bases from V and 6 from J; bases not matched to a gene: 8. CDR3 size: 14 residues.

This clone came up many times. J is TRBJ1-1 and V is TRBV5-1; D gene uncertain. V lost 7 bases to trimming and J lost 3 bases, with 16 bases between them. This CDR3 is built from 14 residues. CDR1 SGHRS and CDR2 YFSETQ come from the germline V gene. CDR3 sequence (DNA): TGCGCCAGCGGACTGGACGGACCTTACACTGAAGCTTTCTTT. It is translated as CASGLDGPYTEAFF.

The chain joins TRBV20-1 to TRBJ1-3; D not resolved. The V end was cut by 3 bases, the J end by 0 bases, with 6 bases between. The germline CDR1 and CDR2 sequences are DFQATT and SNEGSKA (reference sequence). This CDR3 region has 13 residues. CDR3 amino acids: CSASPNSGNTIYF. In DNA form, the CDR3 reads TGCAGTGCTAGTCCGAACTCTGGAAACACCATATATTTT.

Only a few counts were recorded for this clone. The chain couples TRBV27 to TRBJ2-1; the match to TRBD2 covers 13 bases. V trimming: 6 bases; J trimming: 6 bases; junction bases outside the gene matches: 5. The CDR3 totals 15 residues. Germline CDR1 reads MNHEY; CDR2 reads SMNVEV (reference sequence). The CDR3 nucleotides are TGTGCCAGCAGGAGACTAGCGGGAGGAGCCAATGAGCAGTTCTTC. Its protein product is CASRRLAGGANEQFF.

The chain uses TRBV6-4 and TRBJ2-3; D is perhaps TRBD1 (7 bases). CDR1 is MRHNA, CDR2 SNTAGT, per germline. V lost 5 bases, J lost 7 bases, and 19 bases lay in between. The length of the CDR3 is 15 residues. The CDR3 loop reads CASSPGQGEAYTQYF. CDR3 sequence (DNA): TGTGCCAGCAGTCCCGGGCAGGGGGAGGCATATACGCAGTATTTT.

This clone was seen many times. The chain is built from TRBV28 and TRBJ2-5, with 8 bases aligning to TRBD1. CDR1 and CDR2 from the germline V gene are MDHEN and SYDVKM. V was clipped by 5 bases and J by 2 bases; unmatched bases: 4. The CDR3 totals 14 residues. CDR3 residues: CASSPWTGQETQYF. The CDR3 DNA follows: TGTGCCAGCAGTCCTTGGACAGGGCAAGAGACCCAGTACTTC.

This clone was recorded at least ten times. One base away lies a much larger clone, so this may be a sequencing read error. V gene TRBV12-3 or TRBV12-4 combines with J gene TRBJ1-1, with no clear D. This CDR3 has 13 amino acids. Trimming took off 4 bases at V and 3 bases at J, with 9 bases between the two ends. CDR3 DNA: TGTGCCAGCAGTTCCGACATCTACACTGAAGCTTTCTTT. It encodes CASSSDIYTEAFF.

The gene calls are TRBV4-1 and TRBJ1-4; a possible D gene is TRBD1 (5 bases). Trimming removed 0 bases from V and 0 bases from J, with 17 bases in between. Germline CDR1 is MGHRA and CDR2 is YSYEKL. CDR3 length equals 19 residues. CDR3 in amino acids: CASSQDPQGNVATNEKLFF. In nucleotides, the CDR3 is TGCGCCAGCAGCCAAGATCCCCAGGGAAACGTTGCAACTAATGAAAAACTGTTTTTT.